This T cell receptor (beta chain) was sequenced for a study of neoadjuvant anti-PD-1 for oral cavity cancer. Study information: Patients without progression got a fourth dose around day 43.

TCRdb's table, derived via immunoSEQ multiplex PCR, lists solely in-frame clones and lacks some. Here the sample spans some 66,000 clones, about 86% being singletons. This CDR3 spans 12 amino acids. Trimming pared 2 bases from V and 2 bases from J, leaving 4 bases between. Germline V lookup: CDR1 SNHLY, CDR2 FYNNEI. This receptor was taken from a person aged 35-79 years with oral cavity squamous cell carcinoma. V gene TRBV2 combines with J gene TRBJ2-7; D is undetermined. This material consisted of PBMCs, taken before nivolumab (anti-PD-1) treatment. CDR3 nucleotide sequence: TGTGCCAGCAGTGAAATCACCTACGAGCAGTACTTC. It translates to CASSEITYEQYF.